This T cell receptor (beta chain) is from a study of cytotoxic CD8 clonotypes in ibrutinib-treated CLL (dated by TCRdb to the early 2020s). Regarding the study in general: In this cohort, around 15 patients were treatment-naive and roughly ten were relapsed/refractory, while some 18 had unmutated IGHV. Partial responses were observed in 24 patients and complete responses in 2; after a median follow-up of roughly 72 months, remission was maintained in approximately 15 patients and progression was observed in some twelve. Cryopreserved peripheral blood mononuclear cells were collected before treatment, at response, and at either disease progression or sustained remission. Samples at response were collected after a median of about 12 months of treatment, with a range of about 6 to 40 months. Longitudinal samples were obtainable from about 30% of the roughly 90 participants in the trial. Patients were still on ibrutinib when every remission and progressive disease sample was collected. An average of about 250,000 productive templates and about 100,000 productive rearrangements was obtained per sample.

This clone was seen a few times. Its recognized antigen is unknown. No much larger clone is present one base from it, and per-base qualities are unavailable. On a MiSeq, deep resolution sequencing aimed for a depth between 1 in 1 million and 1 in 200,000 T cells, with each clonotype covered 10x on average. The immunoSEQ hsTCRB Kit was used to generate the TCR beta libraries. On the study's bioinformatics: ImmunoSEQ Data Assistant and ImmunoSEQ Analyzer were used for data analysis, and V, D and J genes were assigned according to IMGT definitions. Clonality was computed as one minus normalized Shannon entropy of productive rearrangement frequencies, ranging from 0 to 1. Only overrepresented clonotypes making up at least 0.05% of the repertoire of each patient were included in the public clonotype analysis. More than ten repertoires from age-matched healthy donors, obtained from immuneACCESS, served as clonality controls. What TCRdb holds here is the immuneACCESS table cut down to in-frame rearrangements. Part of the clones is not present; checked against another copy, under half of the missing clones reflect an unresolved V gene, and the others are unexplained. V and J calls and clone size come straight from that table; D and trimming were deduced from the DNA. The sample yields 65,000 to 80,000 clones; approximately 82% were counted once. Jointly, the top ten make up about 36% of the sample.

Via the germline V gene, CDR1 is MDHEN and CDR2 SYDVKM. Counted from cysteine to phenylalanine, this CDR3 has 16 amino acids. Only the CDR3 DNA stays, 48 bases, in frame from base 1. V is pared back by 6 bases and J by 0 bases, with 18 bases lying between the germline termini. Sample time point, as interpreted from the label and publication: roughly 2 years on ibrutinib. Roughly 2.2 micrograms of genomic DNA were extracted from cryopreserved PBMCs for TCR beta library preparation. Longitudinal blood samples from CLL patients receiving ibrutinib monotherapy were subjected to high-throughput TCR beta sequencing. The patients took part in an open-label, single-center phase 2 trial of ibrutinib monotherapy. Broader findings and caveats from the paper: Lymph node repertoires were not examined, and the timing of sampling was not matched between patients in sustained remission and those whose disease progressed. At ibrutinib response clonality went up, during sustained remission it held steady, and at progression it dropped back toward baseline. Baseline clonality was found to be higher than that of age-matched healthy donors and was strongly correlated with circulating CD8+ T-cell counts. Public clonotypes were rare and either shrank or stayed stable during treatment, and the rise in clonality at ibrutinib response reflected expansion of private clonotypes.

The rearrangement combines TRBV28 with TRBJ2-7; the D segment could be TRBD1, given 6 matching bases. The sequence was obtained from a human donor with chronic lymphocytic leukemia. This specimen was PBMCs, taken after 24 months of ibrutinib treatment. The sequenced DNA: TGTGCCAGCAGCCCTATCGGTGGGGGCAGCTCCTACGAGCAGTACTTC. Its coded protein is CASSPIGGGSSYEQYF.